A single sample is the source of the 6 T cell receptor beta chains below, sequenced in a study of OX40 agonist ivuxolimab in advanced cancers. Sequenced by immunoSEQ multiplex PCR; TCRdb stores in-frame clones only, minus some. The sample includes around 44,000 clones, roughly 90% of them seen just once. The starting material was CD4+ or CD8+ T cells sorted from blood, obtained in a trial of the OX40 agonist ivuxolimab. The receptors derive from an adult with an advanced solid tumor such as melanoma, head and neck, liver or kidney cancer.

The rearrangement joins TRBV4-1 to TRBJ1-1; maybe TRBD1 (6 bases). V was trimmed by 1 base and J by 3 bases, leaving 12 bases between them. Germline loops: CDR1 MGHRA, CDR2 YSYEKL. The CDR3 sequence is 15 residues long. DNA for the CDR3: TGCGCCAGCAGCCAAGGACAGGTACGAGACACTGAAGCTTTCTTT. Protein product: CASSQGQVRDTEAFF.

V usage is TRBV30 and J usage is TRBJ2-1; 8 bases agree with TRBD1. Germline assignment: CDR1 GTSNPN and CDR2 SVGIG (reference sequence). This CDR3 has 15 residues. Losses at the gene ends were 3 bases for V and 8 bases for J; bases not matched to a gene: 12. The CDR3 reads CAWSALGQGGDEQFF. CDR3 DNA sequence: TGTGCCTGGAGCGCCCTCGGACAGGGTGGGGATGAGCAGTTCTTC. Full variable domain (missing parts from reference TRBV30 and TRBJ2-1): SQTIHQWPATLVQPVGSPLSLECTVEGTSNPNLYWYRQAAGRGLQLLFYSVGIGQISSEVPQNLSASRPQDRQFILSSKKLLLSDSGFYLCAWSALGQGGDEQFFGPGTRLTVL.

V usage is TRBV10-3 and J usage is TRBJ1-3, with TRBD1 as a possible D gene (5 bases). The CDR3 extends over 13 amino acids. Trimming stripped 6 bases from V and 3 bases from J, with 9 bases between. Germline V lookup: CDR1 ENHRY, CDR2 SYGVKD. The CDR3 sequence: CAIRQGGGNTIYF. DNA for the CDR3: TGTGCCATCAGGCAGGGTGGTGGAAACACCATATATTTT.

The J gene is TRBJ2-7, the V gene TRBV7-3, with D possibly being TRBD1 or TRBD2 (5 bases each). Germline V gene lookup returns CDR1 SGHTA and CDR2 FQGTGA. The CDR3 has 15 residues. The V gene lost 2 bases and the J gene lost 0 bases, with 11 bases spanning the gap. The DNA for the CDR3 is TGTGCCAGCAGCTTAGAGGGGACGGACTCCTACGAGCAGTACTTC. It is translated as CASSLEGTDSYEQYF.

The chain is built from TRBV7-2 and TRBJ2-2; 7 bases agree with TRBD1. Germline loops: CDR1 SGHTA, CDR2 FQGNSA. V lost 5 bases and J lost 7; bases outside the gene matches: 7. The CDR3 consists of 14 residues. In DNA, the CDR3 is TGTGCCAGCAGCCCAGGGACAGTCGACGGGGAGCTGTTTTTT. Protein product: CASSPGTVDGELFF.

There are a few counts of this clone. The CDR3 loop reads CASSLKSTEAFF. As DNA, the CDR3 is TGTGCCAGCAGCCTTAAAAGCACTGAAGCTTTCTTT. The chain is built from TRBV5-5 and TRBJ1-1; D gene unclear. Germline assignment: CDR1 SGHKS and CDR2 YYEKEE (reference sequence). V lost 4 bases to trimming and J lost 4 bases, with 8 bases between them. The CDR3 runs 12 residues. Drawing the rest from reference TRBV5-5 and TRBJ1-1, the complete variable domain is DAGVTQSPTHLIKTRGQQVTLRCSPISGHKSVSWYQQVLGQGPQFIFQYYEKEERGRGNFPDRFSARQFPNYSSELNVNALLLGDSALYLCASSLKSTEAFFGQGTRLTVV.